Here is one T cell receptor (beta chain) with its context. These data come from a study of T cell repertoires in cytomegalovirus infection. TCRdb passed the reads through MiXCR, listing each CDR3 protein once. The sample holds roughly 180,000 distinct CDR3 sequences, 28% seen once. Sequences were obtained from PBMCs. The clonotype comes from a human donor in good health (CMV status not recorded). Some clones in this sample may be carry-over from other donors' samples.

CDR3 residues: CASSYSARVSNEQFF. The CDR3 DNA is TGTGCCAGCAGTTACTCTGCAAGGGTGAGCAATGAGCAGTTCTTC. The chain combines TRBV6-6 with TRBJ2-1; D call uncertain. The germline gives CDR1 MNHNY, CDR2 SVGAGI (reference sequence). This CDR3 is built from 15 residues. The germline V and J ends were trimmed by 0 bases and 6 bases, with 12 bases remaining between them.